The rows below give T cell receptor beta chains drawn from one sample of a study of Ad26.COV2.S vaccination and SARS-CoV-2 variants. TCRdb's table, derived via immunoSEQ multiplex PCR, lists solely in-frame clones and lacks some. The profile shows hundreds of thousands of clones, about four fifths of them singletons. This specimen consisted of peripheral blood, obtained in a trial of Ad26.COV2.S vaccine versus placebo. These receptors were taken from a person between 18 and 65 years old who received the Ad26.COV2.S COVID-19 vaccine or a placebo. The CDR3 runs from the conserved cysteine through the conserved F or W. A D gene is named only where the DNA matches it firmly. For some rows the clone size is stated as once, few or many, or as a class when expanded; others skip it.

clone_size | d_call | j_call | v_call | cdr3_aa | cdr3_nt
- | - | TRBJ1-1 | TRBV27 | CASSLVPADTEAFF | TGTGCCAGCAGTTTAGTCCCGGCCGACACTGAAGCTTTCTTT
- | TRBD2 | TRBJ2-2 | TRBV9 | CASSARLAGIGELFF | TGTGCCAGCAGCGCTAGACTAGCGGGAATCGGGGAGCTGTTTTTT
once | TRBD2 | TRBJ2-1 | TRBV10-3 | CAISAGGSYNEQFF | TGTGCCATCAGCGCCGGGGGGTCTTACAATGAGCAGTTCTTC
- | - | TRBJ1-5 | TRBV6-5 | CASTQAPYGRPQHF | TGTGCCAGCACCCAGGCCCCATATGGGAGGCCCCAGCATTTT
- | - | TRBJ1-5 | TRBV4-1 | CASSRLGELDSNQPQHF | TGCGCCAGCAGCCGATTAGGGGAATTAGATAGCAATCAGCCCCAGCATTTT
- | - | TRBJ2-2 | TRBV5-1 | CASQDWGRTGELFF | TGCGCCAGCCAGGACTGGGGGCGAACCGGGGAGCTGTTTTTT
- | - | TRBJ1-1 | TRBV5-6 | CASSVGVDTEAFF | TGTGCCAGCAGCGTAGGGGTGGACACTGAAGCTTTCTTT
- | - | TRBJ1-2 | TRBV29-1 | CSVLRSSYGYTF | TGCAGCGTCCTTAGGAGTTCGTATGGCTACACCTTC
- | - | TRBJ1-5 | TRBV27 | CASSQGSYTPWAQHF | TGTGCCAGCAGCCAGGGGAGCTACACTCCATGGGCCCAGCATTTT
- | - | TRBJ1-2 | TRBV2 | CASSAGAFLGRLEGYTF | TGTGCCAGCAGTGCGGGGGCGTTTTTGGGTAGGCTTGAAGGCTACACCTTC
- | TRBD1 | TRBJ2-7 | TRBV27 | CASSSPGQRGSYEQYF | TGTGCCAGCAGTTCCCCGGGACAGAGAGGGTCCTACGAGCAGTACTTC
- | TRBD1 | TRBJ2-7 | TRBV29-1 | CSVRDSAYEQYF | TGCAGCGTCCGGGACAGCGCCTACGAGCAGTACTTC
- | - | TRBJ1-1 | TRBV4-3 | CASSHLFGSGTEAFF | TGCGCCAGCAGCCACCTTTTCGGGTCGGGAACTGAAGCTTTCTTT
- | - | TRBJ2-4 | TRBV20-1 | CSARGRNIQYF | TGCAGTGCTAGAGGTAGAAACATTCAGTACTTC
once | - | TRBJ2-6 | TRBV7-3 | CASRDPPSGANVLTF | TGTGCCAGCAGGGACCCACCCTCTGGGGCCAACGTCCTGACTTTC
- | TRBD2 | TRBJ2-1 | TRBV11-2 | CASSFSSGSQEQFF | TGTGCCAGCAGCTTTTCTAGCGGGAGTCAAGAGCAGTTCTTC
- | - | TRBJ1-1 | TRBV19 | CASSIGGGRAEAFF | TGTGCCAGTAGTATCGGCGGGGGCCGCGCTGAAGCTTTCTTT
- | TRBD2 | TRBJ2-7 | TRBV5-1 | CASSLQLAGGNVQYF | TGCGCCAGCAGCTTGCAGCTAGCGGGGGGTAATGTGCAGTACTTC
- | - | TRBJ2-1 | TRBV6-5 | CASSYSSGNEQFF | TGTGCCAGCAGTTACTCGAGTGGGAATGAGCAGTTCTTC
- | TRBD1 | TRBJ2-5 | TRBV6-6 | CASRHRGAGETQYF | TGTGCCAGCAGACACAGGGGGGCGGGTGAGACCCAGTACTTC
- | - | TRBJ2-7 | TRBV10-3 | CAISESKLGSYEQYF | TGTGCCATCAGTGAGTCGAAGTTAGGCTCCTACGAGCAGTACTTC
many | - | TRBJ2-2 | TRBV7-2 | CASSSDNRDAGELFF | TGTGCCAGCAGCTCGGACAACCGAGACGCCGGGGAGCTGTTTTTT
- | TRBD1 | TRBJ1-2 | TRBV5-1 | CASSWGQGSGYTF | TGCGCCAGCAGCTGGGGACAGGGAAGTGGCTACACCTTC
- | - | TRBJ1-4 | TRBV30 | CAWAQPEKLFF | TGTGCCTGGGCACAGCCTGAAAAACTGTTTTTT
- | TRBD2 | TRBJ2-1 | TRBV9 | CASSVSGVYNEQFF | TGTGCCAGCAGCGTTAGCGGGGTATACAATGAGCAGTTCTTC
- | TRBD1 | TRBJ1-2 | TRBV19 | CASSLPGQYGYTF | TGTGCCAGTAGTCTCCCGGGACAGTATGGCTACACCTTC
- | TRBD2 | TRBJ2-5 | TRBV5-4 | CASSPLAGEGETQYF | TGTGCCAGCAGCCCTCTAGCGGGAGAGGGAGAGACCCAGTACTTC
- | - | TRBJ2-3 | TRBV12-3/TRBV12-4 | CASTLGDTQYF | TGTGCCAGCACCCTGGGAGATACGCAGTATTTT
- | - | TRBJ2-1 | TRBV10-2 | CATLHPGGGAYNEQFF | TGCGCCACCCTCCATCCAGGGGGGGGTGCGTACAATGAGCAGTTCTTC
- | - | TRBJ2-3 | TRBV7-2 | CASSLGGMGDTQYF | TGTGCCAGCAGCTTAGGAGGGATGGGGGATACGCAGTATTTT
- | - | TRBJ2-7 | TRBV10-3 | CAISGAGGGEQYF | TGTGCCATCAGTGGGGCAGGGGGAGGCGAGCAGTACTTC
- | - | TRBJ2-1 | TRBV4-2 | CASSQTGTEIYNEQFF | TGTGCCAGCAGCCAAACCGGGACGGAGATCTACAATGAGCAGTTCTTC
- | - | TRBJ2-1 | TRBV5-1 | CASSGTSGEQFF | TGCGCCAGCAGCGGAACTTCGGGTGAGCAGTTCTTC